The 7 T cell receptor beta chains reported below all come from one sample, sequenced in a study of post-analysis software for immune sequencing data. Study observations and caveats: Higher frequency in patients than in controls was seen for roughly five TRBV segments, with TRBV5-6, TRBV5-1 and TRBV20-1 among them.

Antigens for these TCRs are unknown. Unique molecular identifiers tagged the TCR beta cDNA libraries. In TCRdb, the PCR reads were re-called with MiXCR into one record per CDR3 protein. The sample includes roughly 200,000 distinct CDR3 sequences, approximately 29% of them seen just once. Sequencing input: blood. These TCRs come from a girl aged 2-17 years with multiple sclerosis.

The chain employs TRBV5-1 and TRBJ2-3; 7 positions agree with TRBD2. CDR1 is SGHRS and CDR2 is YFSETQ in the germline V gene. V lost 4 bases, J lost 4 bases, and 9 bases stayed unmatched. The CDR3 runs to 15 residues. The CDR3 DNA reads TGCGCCAGCAGCGCCGAAGGACTAGAGGCAGATACGCAGTATTTT. Translation: CASSAEGLEADTQYF.

The chain employs TRBV18 and TRBJ2-5; D might be TRBD1 (5 bases). The CDR3 sequence is 14 residues long. Germline assignment: CDR1 KGHSH and CDR2 LQKENI. V lost 6 bases and J 3 bases, leaving 14 bases between the germline ends. The CDR3, as DNA: TGTGCCAGCTCGCCTATAGACAGTGAAGAGACCCAGTACTTC. It translates to CASSPIDSEETQYF.

This clonotype was counted many times. The chain links TRBV10-3 to TRBJ1-2; D might be TRBD1 (6 bases). The CDR3 has 14 amino acids. CDR1 is ENHRY and CDR2 is SYGVKD in the germline V gene. Trimming removed 5 bases at V and 4 bases at J, with 14 bases between. The chain's CDR3 is CAISSQGDTYGYTF. CDR3 in DNA: TGTGCCATCAGTTCACAGGGAGATACCTATGGCTACACCTTC.

This chain uses TRBV20-1 with TRBJ2-3; TRBD2 aligns across 7 bases. This CDR3 has 15 amino acids. V gave up 0 bases and J gave up 1 base; unmatched junction bases: 4. Germline values: CDR1 DFQATT, CDR2 SNEGSKA (reference sequence). The CDR3 region has the DNA TGCAGTGCTAGAGATTGGGGGGGGGGCACAGATACGCAGTATTTT. It yields the protein CSARDWGGGTDTQYF.

A word on this clonotype: One junction end does not reproduce the germline sequence, and a read error may be involved. The chain's CDR3 is CASRDDRVASPRHF. The CDR3 coding sequence is TGTGCCAGTAGGGATGACAGGGTGGCTTCACCCCGCCACTTT. The V call is TRBV19, the J call TRBJ1-6, with 7 nucleotides matching TRBD1. Germline CDR1 reads LNHDA; CDR2 reads SQIVND (reference sequence). The CDR3 is 14 residues long.

This clonotype was detected only a few times. The chain couples TRBV18 to TRBJ2-3, with unresolved D. Trimming cost V 2 bases and J 3 bases, with 12 bases left between them. This CDR3 contains 15 residues. Per germline, CDR1 KGHSH and CDR2 LQKENI. DNA of the CDR3: TGTGCCAGCTCACCAATGGCCCTAGGTACAGATACGCAGTATTTT. Translated, it gives CASSPMALGTDTQYF.

This clonotype came up a few times. The rearrangement links TRBV21-1 to TRBJ2-3; no check of the table's D call, TRBD1, against the DNA was made. TRBV21-1 is marked as a pseudogene. This CDR3 region has 13 residues. The CDR3 loop is CASLGTGTDTQYF. The CDR3, as DNA: TGTGCCAGTCTCGGGACGGGCACAGATACGCAGTATTTT.